The source of this TCR beta chain is a study of patients and donors after allogeneic stem cell transplantation. Trimming at V came to 6 bases and at J to 5 bases, leaving 10 bases not matched to a gene. The CDR3 is 14 residues long. CDR1 and CDR2 from the germline V gene are DFQATT and SNEGSKA (reference sequence). About this clonotype: This clone may be a read error of a much larger clone one base away.

In TCRdb, the RT-PCR reads were re-called with MiXCR into one record per CDR3 protein. This sample has about 110,000 distinct CDR3 sequences; approximately 40% occur once, and the top ten carry more than 25%. The chain couples TRBV20-1 to TRBJ1-5, with 7 bases that match TRBD1. The sequence was obtained from a human donor who was either an allogeneic HSCT recipient or a stem cell or donor lymphocyte infusion donor (not recorded which). It is not recorded whose cells these are; they may come from a transplant donor. Sequencing was performed on blood, either unsorted or a sorted T cell fraction (not recorded which). The CDR3 is CSAPDRAFYQPQHF. CDR3 sequence (DNA): TGCAGTGCACCCGACAGGGCATTTTATCAGCCCCAGCATTTT.